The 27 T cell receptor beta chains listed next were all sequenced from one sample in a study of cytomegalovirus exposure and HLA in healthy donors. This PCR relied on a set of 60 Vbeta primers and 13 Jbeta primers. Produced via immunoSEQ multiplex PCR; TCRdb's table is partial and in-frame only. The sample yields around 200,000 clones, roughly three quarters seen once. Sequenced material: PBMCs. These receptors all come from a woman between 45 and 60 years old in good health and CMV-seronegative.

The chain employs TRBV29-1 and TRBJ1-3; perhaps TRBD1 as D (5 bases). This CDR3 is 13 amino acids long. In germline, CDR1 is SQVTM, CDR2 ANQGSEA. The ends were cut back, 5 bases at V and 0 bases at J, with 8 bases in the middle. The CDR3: CSVKGNSGNTIYF. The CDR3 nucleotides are TGCAGCGTTAAGGGGAACTCTGGAAACACCATATATTTT.

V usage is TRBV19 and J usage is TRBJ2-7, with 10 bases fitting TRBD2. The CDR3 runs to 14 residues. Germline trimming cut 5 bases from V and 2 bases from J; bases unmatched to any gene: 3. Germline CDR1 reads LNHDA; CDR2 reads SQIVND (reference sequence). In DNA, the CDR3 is TGTGCCAGTAGTGCTAGCGGGAGAACCTACGAGCAGTACTTC. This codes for CASSASGRTYEQYF.

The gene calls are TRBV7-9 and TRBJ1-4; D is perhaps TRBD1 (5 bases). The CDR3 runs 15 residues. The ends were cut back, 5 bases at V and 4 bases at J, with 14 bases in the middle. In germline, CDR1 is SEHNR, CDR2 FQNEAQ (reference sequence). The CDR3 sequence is CASSPDGGGNEKLFF. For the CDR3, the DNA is TGTGCCAGCAGCCCCGACGGGGGGGGTAATGAAAAACTGTTTTTT. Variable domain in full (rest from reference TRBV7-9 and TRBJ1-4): DTGVSQNPRHKITKRGQNVTFRCDPISEHNRLYWYRQTLGQGPEFLTYFQNEAQLEKSRLLSDRFSAERPKGSFSTLEIQRTEQGDSAMYLCASSPDGGGNEKLFFGSGTQLSVL.

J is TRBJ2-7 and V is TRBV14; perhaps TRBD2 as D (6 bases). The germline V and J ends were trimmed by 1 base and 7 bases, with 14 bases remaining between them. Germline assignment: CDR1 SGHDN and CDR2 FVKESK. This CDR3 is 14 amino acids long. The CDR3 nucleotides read TGTGCCAGCAGCCAAGTCCGGGGGTCGGGGGAGCAGTACTTC. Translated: CASSQVRGSGEQYF. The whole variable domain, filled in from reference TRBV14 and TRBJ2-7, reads EAGVTQFPSHSVIEKGQTVTLRCDPISGHDNLYWYRRVMGKEIKFLLHFVKESKQDESGMPNNRFLAERTGGTYSTLKVQPAELEDSGVYFCASSQVRGSGEQYFGPGTRLTVT.

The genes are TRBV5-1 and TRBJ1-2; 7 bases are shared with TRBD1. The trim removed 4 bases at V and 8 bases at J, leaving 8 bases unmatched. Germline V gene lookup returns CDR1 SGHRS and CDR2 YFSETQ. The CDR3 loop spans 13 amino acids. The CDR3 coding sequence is TGCGCCAGCAGCACCGAGGGGGCGCGGGGCTACACCTTC. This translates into CASSTEGARGYTF.

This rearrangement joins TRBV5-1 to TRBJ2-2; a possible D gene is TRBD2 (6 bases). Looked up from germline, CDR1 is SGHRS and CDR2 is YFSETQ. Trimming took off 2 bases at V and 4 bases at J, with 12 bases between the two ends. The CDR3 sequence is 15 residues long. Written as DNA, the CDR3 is TGCGCCAGCAGCTTCGCTAGCGTCGGCACCGGGGAGCTGTTTTTT. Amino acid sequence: CASSFASVGTGELFF.

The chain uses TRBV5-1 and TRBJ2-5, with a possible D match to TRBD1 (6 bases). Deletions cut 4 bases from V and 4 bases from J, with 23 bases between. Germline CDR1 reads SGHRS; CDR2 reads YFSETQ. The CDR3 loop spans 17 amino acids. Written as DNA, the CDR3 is TGCGCCAGCAGCCTAACAGGGAAGGGGAATTCTCGAGAGACCCAGTACTTC. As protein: CASSLTGKGNSRETQYF.

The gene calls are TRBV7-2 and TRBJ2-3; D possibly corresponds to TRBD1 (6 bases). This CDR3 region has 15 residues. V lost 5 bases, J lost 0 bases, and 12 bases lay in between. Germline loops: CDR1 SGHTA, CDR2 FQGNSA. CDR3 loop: CASSARGPSTDTQYF. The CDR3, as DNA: TGTGCCAGCAGCGCCAGGGGACCTAGCACAGATACGCAGTATTTT.

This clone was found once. The CDR3 nucleotides are TGTGCCAGCAGCCCTACAGGGGGCGCGATCGGGGAGCTGTTTTTT. Protein: CASSPTGGAIGELFF. The rearrangement uses TRBV7-6 and TRBJ2-2, with 9 positions matching TRBD1. With V trimmed by 5 bases and J by 7 bases, 8 bases remained unmatched. The CDR3 runs to 15 residues. Per germline, CDR1 SGHVS and CDR2 FNYEAQ. The full variable domain, rest sourced from reference TRBV7-6 and TRBJ2-2, is GAGVSQSPRYKVTKRGQDVALRCDPISGHVSLYWYRQALGQGPEFLTYFNYEAQQDKSGLPNDRFSAERPEGSISTLTIQRTEQRDSAMYRCASSPTGGAIGELFFGEGSRLTVL.

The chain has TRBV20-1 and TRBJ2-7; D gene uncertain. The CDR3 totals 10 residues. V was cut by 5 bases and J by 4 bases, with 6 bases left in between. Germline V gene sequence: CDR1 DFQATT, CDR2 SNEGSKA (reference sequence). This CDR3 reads CSAYNYEQYF. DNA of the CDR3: TGCAGTGCTTACAATTACGAGCAGTACTTC.

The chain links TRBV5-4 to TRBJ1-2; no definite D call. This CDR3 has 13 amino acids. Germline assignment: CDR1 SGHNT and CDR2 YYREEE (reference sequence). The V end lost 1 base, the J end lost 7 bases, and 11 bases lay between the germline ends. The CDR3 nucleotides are TGTGCCAGCAGCTTGACGGCCGCGGGTGGCTACACCTTC. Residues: CASSLTAAGGYTF.

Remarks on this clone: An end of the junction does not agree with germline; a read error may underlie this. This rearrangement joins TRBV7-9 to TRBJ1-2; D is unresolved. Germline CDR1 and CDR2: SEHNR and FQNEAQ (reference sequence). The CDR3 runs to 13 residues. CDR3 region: CSSSPSANYGYTF. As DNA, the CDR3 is TGTTCCAGCAGTCCGTCGGCTAACTATGGCTACACCTTC. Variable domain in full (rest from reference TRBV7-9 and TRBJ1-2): DTGVSQNPRHKITKRGQNVTFRCDPISEHNRLYWYRQTLGQGPEFLTYFQNEAQLEKSRLLSDRFSAERPKGSFSTLEIQRTEQGDSAMYLCSSSPSANYGYTFGSGTRLTVV.

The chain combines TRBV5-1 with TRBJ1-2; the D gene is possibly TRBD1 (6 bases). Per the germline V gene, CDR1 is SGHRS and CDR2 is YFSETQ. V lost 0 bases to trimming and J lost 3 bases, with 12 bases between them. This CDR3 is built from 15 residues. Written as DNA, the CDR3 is TGCGCCAGCAGCTTGGAAGGGACAATTGACTATGGCTACACCTTC. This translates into CASSLEGTIDYGYTF.

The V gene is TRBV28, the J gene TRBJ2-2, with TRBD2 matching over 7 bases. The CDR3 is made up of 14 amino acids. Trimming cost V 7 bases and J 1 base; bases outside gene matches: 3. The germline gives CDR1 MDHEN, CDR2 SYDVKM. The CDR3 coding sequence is TGTGCCAGCAACGGGGGGTTGAACACCGGGGAGCTGTTTTTT. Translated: CASNGGLNTGELFF.

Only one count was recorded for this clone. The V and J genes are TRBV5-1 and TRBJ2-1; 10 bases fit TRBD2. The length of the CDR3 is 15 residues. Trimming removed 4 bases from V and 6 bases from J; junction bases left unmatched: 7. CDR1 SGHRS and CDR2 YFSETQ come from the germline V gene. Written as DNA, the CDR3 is TGCGCCAGCAGCGGGGCTGGACTAGCGGCCAATGAGCAGTTCTTC. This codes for CASSGAGLAANEQFF. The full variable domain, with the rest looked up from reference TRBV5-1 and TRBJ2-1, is KAGVTQTPRYLIKTRGQQVTLSCSPISGHRSVSWYQQTPGQGLQFLFEYFSETQRNKGNFPGRFSGRQFSNSRSEMNVSTLELGDSALYLCASSGAGLAANEQFFGPGTRLTVL.

DNA of the CDR3: TGTGCCAGCACGGACACCCACAGGGGCTACACCTTC. Residues: CASTDTHRGYTF. This chain uses TRBV25-1 with TRBJ1-2; weak D call: TRBD1 (5 bases). This CDR3 is 12 amino acids long. Germline loops: CDR1 MGHDK, CDR2 SYGVNS. V was cut by 7 bases and J by 8 bases, with 14 bases left in between.

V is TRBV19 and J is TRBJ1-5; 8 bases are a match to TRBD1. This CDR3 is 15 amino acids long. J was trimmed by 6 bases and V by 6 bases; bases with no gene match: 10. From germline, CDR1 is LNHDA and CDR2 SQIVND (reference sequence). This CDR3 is CASRPGTGSRQPQHF. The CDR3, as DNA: TGTGCCAGTAGGCCCGGGACAGGTAGCCGTCAGCCCCAGCATTTT.

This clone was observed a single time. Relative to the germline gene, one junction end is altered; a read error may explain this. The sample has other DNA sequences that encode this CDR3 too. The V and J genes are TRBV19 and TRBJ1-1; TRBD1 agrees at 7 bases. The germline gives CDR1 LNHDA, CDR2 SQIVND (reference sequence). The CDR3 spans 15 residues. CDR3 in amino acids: CASSTPGQVYTEAFF. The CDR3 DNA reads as TGTGCCAGCAGTACGCCCGGACAGGTATACACTGAAGCTTTCTTT. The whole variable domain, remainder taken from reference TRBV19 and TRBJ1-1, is DGGITQSPKYLFRKEGQNVTLSCEQNLNHDAMYWYRQDPGQGLRLIYYSQIVNDFQKGDIAEGYSVSREKKESFPLTVTSAQKNPTAFYLCASSTPGQVYTEAFFGQGTRLTVV.

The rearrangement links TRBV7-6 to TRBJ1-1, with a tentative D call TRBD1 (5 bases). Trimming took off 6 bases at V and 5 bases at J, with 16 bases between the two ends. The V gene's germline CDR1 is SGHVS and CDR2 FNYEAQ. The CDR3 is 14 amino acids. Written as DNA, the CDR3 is TGTGCCAGCAGTGAGGCAGGGAGGGTAACTGAAGCTTTCTTT. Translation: CASSEAGRVTEAFF.

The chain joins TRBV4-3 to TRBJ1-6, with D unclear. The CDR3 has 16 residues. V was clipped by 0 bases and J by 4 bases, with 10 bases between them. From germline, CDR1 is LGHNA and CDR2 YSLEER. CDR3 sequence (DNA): TGCGCCAGCAGCCAAGACACCACAGATTATAATTCACCCCTCCACTTT. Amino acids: CASSQDTTDYNSPLHF.

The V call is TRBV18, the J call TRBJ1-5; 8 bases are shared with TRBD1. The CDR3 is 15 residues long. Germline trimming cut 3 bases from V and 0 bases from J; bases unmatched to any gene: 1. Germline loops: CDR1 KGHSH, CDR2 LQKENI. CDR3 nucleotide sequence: TGTGCCAGCTCACCGGACAGGGCTAGCAATCAGCCCCAGCATTTT. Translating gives CASSPDRASNQPQHF. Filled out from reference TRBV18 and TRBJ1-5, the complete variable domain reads NAGVMQNPRHLVRRRGQEARLRCSPMKGHSHVYWYRQLPEEGLKFMVYLQKENIIDESGMPKERFSAEFPKEGPSILRIQQVVRGDSAAYFCASSPDRASNQPQHFGDGTRLSIL.

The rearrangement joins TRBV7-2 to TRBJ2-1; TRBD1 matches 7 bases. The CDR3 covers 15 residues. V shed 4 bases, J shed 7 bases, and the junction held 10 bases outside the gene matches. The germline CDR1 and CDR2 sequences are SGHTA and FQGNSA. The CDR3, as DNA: TGTGCCAGCAGCTCCCAGACAGGGCTAGGGAATGAGCAGTTCTTC. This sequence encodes CASSSQTGLGNEQFF.

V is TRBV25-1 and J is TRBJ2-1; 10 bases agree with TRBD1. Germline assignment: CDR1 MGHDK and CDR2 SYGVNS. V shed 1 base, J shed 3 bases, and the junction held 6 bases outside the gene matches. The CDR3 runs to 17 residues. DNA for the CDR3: TGTGCCAGCAGTGAATTATCTAGGACAGGGGGCTACAATGAGCAGTTCTTC. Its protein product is CASSELSRTGGYNEQFF.

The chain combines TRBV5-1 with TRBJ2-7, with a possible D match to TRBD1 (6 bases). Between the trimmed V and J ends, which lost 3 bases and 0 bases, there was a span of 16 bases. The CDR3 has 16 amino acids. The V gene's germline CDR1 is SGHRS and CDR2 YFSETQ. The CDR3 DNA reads TGCGCCAGCAGCTATCGGACAGTGCCCAGCTCCTACGAGCAGTACTTC. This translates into CASSYRTVPSSYEQYF.

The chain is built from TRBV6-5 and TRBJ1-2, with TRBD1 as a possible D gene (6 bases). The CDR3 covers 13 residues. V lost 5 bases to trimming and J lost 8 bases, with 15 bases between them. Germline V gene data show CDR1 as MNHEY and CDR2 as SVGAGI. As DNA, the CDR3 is TGTGCCAGCAGTCCGGACAGCGGAAGAGGCTACACCTTC. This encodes CASSPDSGRGYTF.

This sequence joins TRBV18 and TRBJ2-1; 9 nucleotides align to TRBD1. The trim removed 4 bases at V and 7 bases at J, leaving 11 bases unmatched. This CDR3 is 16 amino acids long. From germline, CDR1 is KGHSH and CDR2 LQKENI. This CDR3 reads CASSRYRDRVENEQFF. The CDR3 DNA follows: TGTGCCAGCTCACGCTACCGGGACAGGGTGGAAAATGAGCAGTTCTTC.

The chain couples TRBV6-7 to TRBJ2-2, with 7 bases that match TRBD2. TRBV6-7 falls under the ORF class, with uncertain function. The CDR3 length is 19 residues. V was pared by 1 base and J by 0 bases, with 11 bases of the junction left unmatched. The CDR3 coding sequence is TGTGCCAGCAGTTACTTCCGGGACTACCATCGTACGAACACCGGGGAGCTGTTTTTT. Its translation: CASSYFRDYHRTNTGELFF.